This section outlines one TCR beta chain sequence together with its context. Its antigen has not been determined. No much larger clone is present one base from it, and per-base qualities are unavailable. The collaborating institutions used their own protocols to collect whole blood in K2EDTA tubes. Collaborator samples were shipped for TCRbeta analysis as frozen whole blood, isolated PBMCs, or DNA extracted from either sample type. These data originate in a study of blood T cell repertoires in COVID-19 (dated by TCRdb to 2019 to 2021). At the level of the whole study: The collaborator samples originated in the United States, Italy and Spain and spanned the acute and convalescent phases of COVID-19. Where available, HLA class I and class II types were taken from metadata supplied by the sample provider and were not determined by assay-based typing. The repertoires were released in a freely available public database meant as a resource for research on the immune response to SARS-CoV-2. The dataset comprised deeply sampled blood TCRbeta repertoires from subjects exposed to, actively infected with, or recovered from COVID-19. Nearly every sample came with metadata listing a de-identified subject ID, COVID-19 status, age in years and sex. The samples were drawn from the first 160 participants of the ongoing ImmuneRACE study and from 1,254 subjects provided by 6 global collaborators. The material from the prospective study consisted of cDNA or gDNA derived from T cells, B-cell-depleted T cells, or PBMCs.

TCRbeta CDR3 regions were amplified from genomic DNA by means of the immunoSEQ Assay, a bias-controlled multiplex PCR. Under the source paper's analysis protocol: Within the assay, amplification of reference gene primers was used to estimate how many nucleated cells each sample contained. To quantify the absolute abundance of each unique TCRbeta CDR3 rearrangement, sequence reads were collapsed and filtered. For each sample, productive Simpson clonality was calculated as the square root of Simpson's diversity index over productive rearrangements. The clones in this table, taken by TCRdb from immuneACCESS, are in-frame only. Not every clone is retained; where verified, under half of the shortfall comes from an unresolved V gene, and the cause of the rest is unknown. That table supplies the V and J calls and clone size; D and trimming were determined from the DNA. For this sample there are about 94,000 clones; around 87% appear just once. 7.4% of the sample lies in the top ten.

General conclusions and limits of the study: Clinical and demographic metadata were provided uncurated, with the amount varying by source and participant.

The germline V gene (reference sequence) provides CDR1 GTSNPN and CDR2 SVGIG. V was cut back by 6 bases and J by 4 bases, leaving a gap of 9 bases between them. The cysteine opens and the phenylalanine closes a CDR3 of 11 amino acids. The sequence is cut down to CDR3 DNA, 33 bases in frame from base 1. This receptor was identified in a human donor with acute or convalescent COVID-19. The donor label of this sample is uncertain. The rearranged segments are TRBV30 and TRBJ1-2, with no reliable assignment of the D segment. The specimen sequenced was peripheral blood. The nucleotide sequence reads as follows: TGTGCCTGTTTGGGAGCCTATGGCTACACCTTC. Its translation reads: CACLGAYGYTF.